The rows below give T cell receptor beta chains drawn from one sample of a study of T cells in Graves' hyperthyroidism and ophthalmopathy. TCRdb independently ran MiXCR on the multiplex PCR reads; one entry per CDR3 protein. The sample lists approximately 400,000 distinct CDR3 sequences, around 15% occurring once. Material for sequencing was blood. Receptors originate from a middle-aged man with Graves' ophthalmopathy. Both conserved end residues are part of each CDR3. The D gene is left open where the match is weak. The size entry is marked missing in some rows and otherwise reads once, few, many or a size class.

clone_size j_call d_call v_call cdr3_aa cdr3_nt
many TRBJ2-3 TRBD2 TRBV5-1 CASSPTGTTTDTQYF TGCGCCAGCAGTCCAACCGGGACTACCACAGATACGCAGTATTTT
many TRBJ2-5 TRBD2 TRBV2 CASIRTGGRGETQYF TGTGCCAGCATCAGGACGGGAGGCCGGGGAGAGACCCAGTACTTC
few TRBJ1-2 . TRBV19 CASSTTDRRIYTF TGTGCCAGTAGTACAACCGACAGACGGATCTACACCTTC
. TRBJ2-2 TRBD2 TRBV4-1 CASSQDPSGSAGELFF TGCGCCAGCAGCCAAGATCCTAGCGGTTCCGCCGGGGAGCTGTTTTTT
few TRBJ2-7 TRBD2 TRBV4-1 CASRPTPLADYEQYF TGCGCCAGCAGACCCACCCCACTAGCGGATTACGAGCAGTACTTC
. TRBJ2-7 TRBD2 TRBV19 CASRRGLQSYEQYF TGTGCCAGTCGAAGGGGACTACAAAGCTACGAGCAGTACTTC
. TRBJ1-5 . TRBV12-3/TRBV12-4 CASSFSGFQPQHF TGTGCCAGCAGTTTTTCGGGTTTTCAGCCCCAGCATTTT
. TRBJ1-1 . TRBV4-1 CASSLYDEAFF TGCGCCAGCAGCCTGTACGATGAAGCTTTCTTT
many TRBJ1-5 TRBD1 TRBV3-1 CASSQGSRGNQPQHF TGTGCCAGCAGCCAAGGGTCCAGGGGGAATCAGCCCCAGCATTTT
. TRBJ2-3 TRBD2 TRBV2 CARRGGRAKDTQYF TGTGCCCGGAGGGGCGGGAGGGCCAAAGATACGCAGTATTTT
few TRBJ2-1 . TRBV27 CASNYPESEQFF TGTGCCAGCAATTACCCTGAGAGTGAGCAGTTCTTC
. TRBJ2-6 . TRBV24-1 CATSDPGRAIAGANVLTF TGTGCCACCAGTGATCCCGGACGAGCAATAGCTGGGGCCAACGTCCTGACTTTC
. TRBJ2-7 TRBD2 TRBV5-4 CASPASLSSGRPEGEQYF TGTGCTTCACCTGCCTCACTCTCTAGCGGGAGGCCCGAGGGGGAGCAGTACTTC
few TRBJ1-4 . TRBV6-1 CASSPHSRGEKLFF TGTGCCAGCAGTCCCCACAGTAGGGGTGAAAAACTGTTTTTT
. TRBJ2-5 . TRBV5-6 CASSSADGFGETQYF TGTGCCAGCAGCTCCGCCGATGGGTTCGGGGAGACCCAGTACTTC
many TRBJ2-1 TRBD2 TRBV27 CASSPSSGRPNEQFF TGTGCCAGCAGTCCGTCTAGCGGGAGACCAAATGAGCAGTTCTTC
many TRBJ1-1 . TRBV19 CASSIGQFTEAFF TGTGCCAGTAGTATCGGACAGTTTACTGAAGCTTTCTTT
few TRBJ2-5 TRBD2 TRBV27 CASRIAGGVETQYF TGTGCCAGCAGAATTGCGGGAGGAGTAGAGACCCAGTACTTC
few TRBJ1-1 . TRBV6-1 CASSEAWNTEAFF TGTGCCAGCAGTGAAGCCTGGAACACTGAAGCTTTCTTT
many TRBJ1-5 . TRBV20-1 CSIESSEARKNQPQHF TGCAGCATAGAGTCCTCGGAGGCTCGGAAAAACCAGCCCCAGCATTTT
many TRBJ1-2 TRBD1 TRBV30 CAWSPTGGGYGYTF TGTGCCTGGAGTCCAACAGGGGGGGGCTATGGCTACACCTTC
. TRBJ1-2 . TRBV7-9 CASSRDASHGYTF TGTGCCAGCAGCCGGGACGCAAGTCATGGCTACACCTTC
many TRBJ2-7 . TRBV18 CASSPLPDSSYEQYF TGTGCCAGCTCACCTCTGCCGGACAGCTCCTACGAGCAGTACTTC
. TRBJ2-5 TRBD1 TRBV19 CASSKTGGLKTQYF TGTGCCAGTAGCAAAACAGGGGGCTTAAAGACCCAGTACTTC
many TRBJ2-5 . TRBV29-1 CSVEGRYQETQYF TGCAGCGTTGAGGGACGGTACCAAGAGACCCAGTACTTC
few TRBJ2-1 . TRBV19 CASIRSGATYNEQFF TGTGCCAGCATAAGAAGCGGAGCCACCTACAATGAGCAGTTCTTC
many TRBJ1-5 TRBD1 TRBV30 CAWNTGTGGNQPQHF TGTGCCTGGAATACGGGGACAGGGGGAAATCAGCCCCAGCATTTT
many TRBJ1-1 . TRBV30 CAWTRVGTEAFF TGTGCCTGGACCAGGGTAGGGACTGAAGCTTTCTTT
. TRBJ2-7 . TRBV7-6 CASSSGSVGYEQYF TGTGCCAGCAGCTCTGGGAGCGTGGGCTACGAGCAGTACTTC
few TRBJ1-3 . TRBV11-2 CASSLPGAGNTIYF TGTGCCAGCAGCTTACCAGGGGCCGGAAACACCATATATTTT
. TRBJ1-5 . TRBV6-5 CASSYPHGLGVAGQPQHF TGTGCCAGCAGTTACCCCCACGGACTGGGCGTAGCAGGGCAGCCCCAGCATTTT
. TRBJ1-2 . TRBV28 CASSLSSGKNYGYTF TGTGCCAGCAGTTTGTCGTCAGGGAAAAACTATGGCTACACCTTC
. TRBJ2-7 . TRBV10-3 CAISDKGKTYEQYF TGTGCCATCAGTGATAAAGGGAAAACCTACGAGCAGTACTTC
. TRBJ2-3 . TRBV29-1 CSVEEARLALSDTQYF TGCAGCGTTGAAGAAGCGCGCCTAGCTCTCTCGGATACGCAGTATTTT
. TRBJ2-1 . TRBV2 CASSGFEIQFF TGTGCCAGCAGTGGGTTCGAGATACAGTTCTTC
. TRBJ2-2 TRBD2 TRBV29-1 CSASRGRNTGELFF TGCAGCGCCTCTCGCGGGAGAAATACCGGGGAGCTGTTTTTT
many TRBJ1-1 . TRBV11-1 CASSFQQRSGTEAFF TGTGCCAGCAGCTTCCAACAGAGGTCTGGCACTGAAGCTTTCTTT
many TRBJ1-5 TRBD1 TRBV20-1 CSALPGTANQPQHF TGCAGTGCCCTCCCCGGGACAGCTAATCAGCCCCAGCATTTT
many TRBJ2-7 . TRBV11-3 CASNNGGVQGIPEQYF TGTGCCAGCAACAATGGGGGCGTGCAGGGAATCCCCGAGCAGTACTTC
many TRBJ1-2 . TRBV27 CASLQSGSMGGYTF TGTGCCAGCCTCCAGTCAGGCAGTATGGGTGGCTACACCTTC
many TRBJ2-2 TRBD1 TRBV2 CASSWTGDTGELFF TGTGCCAGCAGTTGGACAGGGGACACCGGGGAGCTGTTTTTT
. TRBJ1-1 . TRBV5-1 CASSTDTGAFF TGCGCCAGCAGCACGGACACTGGAGCTTTCTTT
many TRBJ2-2 . TRBV24-1 CATDRGGGTGELFF TGTGCCACGGATCGGGGTGGAGGAACCGGGGAGCTGTTTTTT
few TRBJ1-4 TRBD1 TRBV20-1 CSAGTGSRLNEKLFF TGCAGTGCCGGGACAGGCAGCAGGCTTAATGAAAAACTGTTTTTT
few TRBJ1-1 . TRBV6-1 CASSDLQGSEAFF TGTGCCAGCAGTGATCTTCAGGGTTCTGAAGCTTTCTTT
many TRBJ2-7 . TRBV28 CASRSSGYEQYF TGTGCCAGCAGGTCAAGCGGGTACGAGCAGTACTTC